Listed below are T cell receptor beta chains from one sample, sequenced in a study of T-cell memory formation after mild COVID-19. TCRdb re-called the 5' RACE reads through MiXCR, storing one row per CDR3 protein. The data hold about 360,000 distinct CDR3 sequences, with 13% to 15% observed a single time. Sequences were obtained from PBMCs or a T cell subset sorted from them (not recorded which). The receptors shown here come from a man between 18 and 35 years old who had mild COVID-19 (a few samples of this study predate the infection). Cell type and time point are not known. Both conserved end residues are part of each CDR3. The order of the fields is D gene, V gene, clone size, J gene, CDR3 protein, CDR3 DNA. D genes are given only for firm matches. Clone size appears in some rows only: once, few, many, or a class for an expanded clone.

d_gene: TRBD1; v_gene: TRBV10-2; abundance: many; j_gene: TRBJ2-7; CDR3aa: CASSEDRVVYEQYF; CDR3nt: TGCGCCAGCAGTGAAGACAGGGTGGTCTACGAGCAGTACTTC
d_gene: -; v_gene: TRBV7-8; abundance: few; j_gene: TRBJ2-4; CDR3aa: CASSLADAKNIQYF; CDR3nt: TGTGCCAGCAGCTTGGCAGATGCCAAAAACATTCAGTACTTC
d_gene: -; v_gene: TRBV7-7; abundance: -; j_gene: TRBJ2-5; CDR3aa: CASSVNLTPGETQYF; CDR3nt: TGTGCCAGCAGCGTAAACCTGACACCAGGGGAGACCCAGTACTTC
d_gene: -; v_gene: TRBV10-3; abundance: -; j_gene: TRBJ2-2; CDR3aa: CAITPTGTPNTGELFF; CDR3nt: TGTGCCATCACCCCAACAGGGACCCCGAACACCGGGGAGCTGTTTTTT
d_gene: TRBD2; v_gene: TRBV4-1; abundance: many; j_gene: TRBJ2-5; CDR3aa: CASSQGSGETQYF; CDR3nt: TGCGCCAGCAGCCAAGGTAGCGGGGAGACCCAGTACTTC
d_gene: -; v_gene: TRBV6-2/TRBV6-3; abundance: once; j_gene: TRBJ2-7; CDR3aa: CASSDPYEQYF; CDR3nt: TGTGCCAGCAGTGACCCCTACGAGCAGTACTTC
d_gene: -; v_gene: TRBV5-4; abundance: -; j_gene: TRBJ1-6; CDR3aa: CAYNSPLHF; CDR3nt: TGTGCCTATAATTCACCCCTCCACTTT
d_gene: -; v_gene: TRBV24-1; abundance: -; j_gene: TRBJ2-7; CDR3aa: CATSDIAGVGEQYF; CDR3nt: TGTGCCACCAGTGATATTGCAGGGGTGGGCGAGCAGTACTTC
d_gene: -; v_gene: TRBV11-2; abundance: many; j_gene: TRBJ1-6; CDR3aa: CASSLRSSYNSPLHF; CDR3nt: TGTGCCAGCAGCCTCCGGAGCTCCTATAATTCACCCCTCCACTTT
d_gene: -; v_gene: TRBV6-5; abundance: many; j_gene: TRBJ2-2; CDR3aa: CASSNREGLFF; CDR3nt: TGTGCCAGCAGTAACCGGGAAGGGCTGTTTTTT
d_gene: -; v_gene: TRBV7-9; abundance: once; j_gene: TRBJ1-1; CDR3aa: CASSPSVSVEAFF; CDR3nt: TGTGCCAGCAGTCCTAGCGTGTCTGTTGAAGCTTTCTTT
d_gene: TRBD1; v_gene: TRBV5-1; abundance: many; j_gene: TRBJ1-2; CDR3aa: CASSRDRDGYTF; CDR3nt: TGCGCCAGCAGCCGGGACAGGGATGGCTACACCTTC
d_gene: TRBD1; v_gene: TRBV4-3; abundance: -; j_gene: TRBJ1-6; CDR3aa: CASSQVLFGTENSPLHF; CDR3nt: TGCGCCAGCAGCCAAGTGCTGTTTGGGACAGAGAATTCACCCCTCCACTTT
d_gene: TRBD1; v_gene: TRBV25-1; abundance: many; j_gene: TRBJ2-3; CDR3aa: CASSQTLLAGTVDALRADTQYF; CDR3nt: TGTGCCAGCAGTCAAACCCTTCTCGCCGGGACAGTTGACGCCTTGCGCGCAGATACGCAGTATTTT
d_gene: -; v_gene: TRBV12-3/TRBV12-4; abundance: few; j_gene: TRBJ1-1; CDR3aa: CASSLGAGAFF; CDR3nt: TGTGCCAGCAGTTTGGGAGCGGGAGCTTTCTTT
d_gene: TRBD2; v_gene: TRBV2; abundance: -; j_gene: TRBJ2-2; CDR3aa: CASSDLAGGNTGELFF; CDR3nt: TGTGCCAGCAGTGATCTAGCGGGGGGTAACACCGGGGAGCTGTTTTTT
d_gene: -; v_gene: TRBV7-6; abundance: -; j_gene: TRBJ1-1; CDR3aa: CASSPGRTGDTEAFF; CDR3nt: TGTGCCAGCAGCCCCGGGAGGACTGGGGACACTGAAGCTTTCTTT
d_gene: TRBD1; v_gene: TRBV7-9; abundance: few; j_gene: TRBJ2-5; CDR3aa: CASSFGGTGPRGETQYF; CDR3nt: TGTGCCAGCAGCTTCGGCGGGACAGGGCCTCGTGGCGAGACCCAGTACTTC
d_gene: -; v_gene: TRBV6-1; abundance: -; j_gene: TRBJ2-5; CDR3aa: CASSEASPAETQYF; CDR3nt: TGTGCCAGCAGTGAAGCGTCGCCGGCGGAGACCCAGTACTTC
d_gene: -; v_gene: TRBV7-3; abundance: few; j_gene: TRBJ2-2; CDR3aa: CASSYYGYTGELFF; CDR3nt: TGTGCCAGCAGCTACTATGGATACACCGGGGAGCTGTTTTTT
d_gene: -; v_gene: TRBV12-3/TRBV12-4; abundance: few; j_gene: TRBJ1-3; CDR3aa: CASSYYTFHSGNTIYF; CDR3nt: TGTGCCAGCAGTTATTACACCTTCCACTCTGGAAACACCATATATTTT
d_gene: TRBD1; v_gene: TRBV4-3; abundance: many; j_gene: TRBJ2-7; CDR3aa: CASSQDRQGVYEQYF; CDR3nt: TGCGCCAGCAGCCAAGATAGACAGGGAGTTTACGAGCAGTACTTC
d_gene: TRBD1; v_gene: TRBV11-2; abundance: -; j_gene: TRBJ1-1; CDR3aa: CASTVQGSNTEAFF; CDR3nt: TGTGCCAGCACCGTACAGGGGTCAAACACTGAAGCTTTCTTT
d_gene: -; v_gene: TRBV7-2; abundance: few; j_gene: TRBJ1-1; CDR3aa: CASRGGNTEAFF; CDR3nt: TGTGCCAGCAGGGGAGGGAACACTGAAGCTTTCTTT
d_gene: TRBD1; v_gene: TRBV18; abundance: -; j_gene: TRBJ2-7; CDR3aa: CASSPGTGLYEQYF; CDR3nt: TGTGCCAGCTCACCGGGGACAGGACTTTACGAGCAGTACTTC
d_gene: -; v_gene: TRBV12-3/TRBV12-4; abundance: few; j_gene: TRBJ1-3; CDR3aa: CASSPWAGNTIYF; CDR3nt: TGTGCCAGCAGTCCCTGGGCTGGAAACACCATATATTTT
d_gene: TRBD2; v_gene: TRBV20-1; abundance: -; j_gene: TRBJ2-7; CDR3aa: CSASLGLAEQGYEQYF; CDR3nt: TGCAGTGCTAGCTTGGGACTAGCGGAGCAGGGTTACGAGCAGTACTTC
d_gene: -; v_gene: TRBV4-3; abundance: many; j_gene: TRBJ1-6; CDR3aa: CASSHGRANSPLHF; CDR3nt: TGCGCCAGCAGCCATGGACGGGCAAATTCACCCCTCCACTTT
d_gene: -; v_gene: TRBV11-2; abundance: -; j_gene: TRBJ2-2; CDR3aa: CASSNRGAGNTGELFF; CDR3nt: TGTGCCAGCAGCAACCGAGGGGCAGGGAACACCGGGGAGCTGTTTTTT
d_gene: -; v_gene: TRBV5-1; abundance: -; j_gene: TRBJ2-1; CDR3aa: CASSSGGGLSYNEQFF; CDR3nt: TGCGCCAGCAGCTCCGGTGGGGGCCTCTCCTACAATGAGCAGTTCTTC
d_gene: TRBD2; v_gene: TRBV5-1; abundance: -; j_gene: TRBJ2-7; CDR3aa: CASSLDSGTYSYEQYF; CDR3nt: TGCGCCAGCAGCTTAGATAGCGGGACCTACTCCTACGAGCAGTACTTC
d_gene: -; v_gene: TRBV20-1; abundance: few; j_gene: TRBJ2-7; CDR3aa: CSARLGPASSYEQYF; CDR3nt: TGCAGTGCTAGACTTGGACCGGCGAGCTCCTACGAGCAGTACTTC
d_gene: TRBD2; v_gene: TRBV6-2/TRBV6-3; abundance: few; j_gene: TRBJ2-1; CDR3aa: CASSLASGGWAYNEQFF; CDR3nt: TGTGCCAGCAGTTTGGCTAGCGGGGGGTGGGCCTACAATGAGCAGTTCTTC
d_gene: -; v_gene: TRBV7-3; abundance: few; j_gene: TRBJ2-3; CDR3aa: CASSSNLGDTQYF; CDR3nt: TGTGCCAGCAGCTCTAACTTGGGGGATACGCAGTATTTT
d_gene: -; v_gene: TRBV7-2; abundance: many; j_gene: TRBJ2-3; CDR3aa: CASSLGDYVSDTQYF; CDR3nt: TGTGCCAGCAGCTTAGGCGACTATGTATCAGATACGCAGTATTTT
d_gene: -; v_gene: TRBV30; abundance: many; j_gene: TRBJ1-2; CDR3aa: CACTGGSYGYTF; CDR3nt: TGTGCCTGTACCGGGGGTTCCTATGGCTACACCTTC
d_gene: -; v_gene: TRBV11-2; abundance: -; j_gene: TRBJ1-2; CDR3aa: CASSTWGYGYTF; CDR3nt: TGTGCCAGCAGCACTTGGGGCTATGGCTACACCTTC
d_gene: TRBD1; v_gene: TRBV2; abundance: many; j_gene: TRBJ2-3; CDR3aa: CASTELGQGVDTQYF; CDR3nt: TGTGCCAGCACCGAACTTGGACAGGGCGTAGATACGCAGTATTTT
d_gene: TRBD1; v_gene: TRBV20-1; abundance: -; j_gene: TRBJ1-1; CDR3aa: CSANNRGGNTEAFF; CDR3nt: TGCAGTGCTAACAACAGGGGAGGGAACACTGAAGCTTTCTTT
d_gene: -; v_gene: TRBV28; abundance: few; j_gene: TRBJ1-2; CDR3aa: CASNQGRGSHFGYTF; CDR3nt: TGTGCCAGCAACCAAGGAAGAGGTTCCCATTTTGGCTACACCTTC
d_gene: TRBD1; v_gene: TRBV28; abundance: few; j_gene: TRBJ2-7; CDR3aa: CASSLPATGVSEQYF; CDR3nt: TGTGCCAGCAGTCTACCCGCGACAGGGGTCTCCGAGCAGTACTTC
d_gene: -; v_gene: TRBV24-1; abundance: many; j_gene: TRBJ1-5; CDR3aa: CATSDSQGLAPQHF; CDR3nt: TGTGCCACCAGTGATTCACAGGGCTTGGCGCCCCAGCATTTT
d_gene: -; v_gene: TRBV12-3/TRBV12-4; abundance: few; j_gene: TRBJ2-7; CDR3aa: CASSFDGSYEQYF; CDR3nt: TGTGCCAGCAGTTTTGACGGCTCCTACGAGCAGTACTTC
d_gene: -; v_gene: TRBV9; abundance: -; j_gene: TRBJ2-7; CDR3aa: CASSAGPGAPASGVQYF; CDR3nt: TGTGCCAGCAGCGCGGGACCGGGGGCCCCGGCGAGTGGGGTGCAGTACTTC
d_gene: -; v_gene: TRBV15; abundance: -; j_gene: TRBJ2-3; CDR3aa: CATSRERGGGSTQYF; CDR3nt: TGTGCCACCAGCAGAGAGCGTGGGGGAGGAAGTACGCAGTATTTT
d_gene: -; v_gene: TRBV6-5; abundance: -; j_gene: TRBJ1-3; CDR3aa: CASRRKAGPSGNTIYF; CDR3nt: TGTGCCAGCAGACGCAAGGCAGGGCCCTCTGGAAACACCATATATTTT
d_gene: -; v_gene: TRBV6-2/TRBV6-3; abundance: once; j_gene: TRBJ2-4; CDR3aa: CASNLQGVNIQYF; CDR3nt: TGTGCCAGCAATCTACAAGGGGTAAACATTCAGTACTTC
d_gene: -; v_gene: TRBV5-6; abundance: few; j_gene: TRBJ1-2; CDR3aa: CASSLGGGDQNYGYTF; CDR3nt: TGTGCCAGCAGCTTGGGCGGGGGAGACCAGAACTATGGCTACACCTTC